Listed below are T cell receptor beta chains from one sample, sequenced in a study of post-analysis software for immune sequencing data. From the PCR reads, TCRdb called clonotypes with MiXCR, one entry per CDR3 protein. The data contain 400,000 to 500,000 distinct CDR3 sequences, about 40% of them singletons. The sample comprised blood. These receptor sequences come from a girl between 2 and 10 years old with multiple sclerosis. CDR3s include the opening cysteine and the closing phenylalanine or tryptophan. Fields, in order: V gene, CDR3 protein.

v_call: TRBV10-3; cdr3_aa: CAIARDRSYEQYF
v_call: TRBV5-6; cdr3_aa: CASSLVGGSYSEQFF
v_call: TRBV18; cdr3_aa: CASSPRELAGGVVEQYF
v_call: TRBV7-2; cdr3_aa: CASSPPSVAYEQYF
v_call: TRBV5-1; cdr3_aa: CAIYPQPQHF
v_call: TRBV28; cdr3_aa: CASSLGPDTASSYEQYF
v_call: TRBV28; cdr3_aa: CASSSANRYEQYF
v_call: TRBV20-1; cdr3_aa: CSAGLTRVVAFTQYF
v_call: TRBV6-5; cdr3_aa: CASSSTRAAFQETQYF
v_call: TRBV20-1; cdr3_aa: CSANPGTGGNIQYF
v_call: TRBV20-1; cdr3_aa: CSARVADNSPLHF
v_call: TRBV29-1; cdr3_aa: CSVAISDYNEQFF
v_call: TRBV10-3; cdr3_aa: CAISRRSYEQYF
v_call: TRBV24-1; cdr3_aa: CATSDWGQGAGEQYF
v_call: TRBV29-1; cdr3_aa: CSVAGTEQFF
v_call: TRBV20-1; cdr3_aa: CSAPPRGLTDTQYF
v_call: TRBV28; cdr3_aa: CATSIDKHYEQYF
v_call: TRBV4-1; cdr3_aa: CASSQTGYGYTF
v_call: TRBV20-1; cdr3_aa: CSAGLAGAKTYNEQFF
v_call: TRBV9; cdr3_aa: CASSVDDSPSGLETQYF
v_call: TRBV10-3; cdr3_aa: CAIRHQGRQETQYF
v_call: TRBV6-5; cdr3_aa: CASSSLGQEVLEAFF
v_call: TRBV6-5; cdr3_aa: CASSVETGWGYTF
v_call: TRBV3-1; cdr3_aa: CASSLGLPVRETQYF
v_call: TRBV28; cdr3_aa: CASSSPQGANYEQYF
v_call: TRBV7-6; cdr3_aa: CASSLGTGYEQFF
v_call: TRBV19; cdr3_aa: CASKFGDQPQHF
v_call: TRBV4-1; cdr3_aa: CASSQGKAGGRRETQYF
v_call: TRBV28; cdr3_aa: CASSSGGPGDYEQYF
v_call: TRBV5-1; cdr3_aa: CASSFSGGRETGAFF
v_call: TRBV10-2; cdr3_aa: CASRPGLAAAYTQYF
v_call: TRBV7-9; cdr3_aa: CASSSRRTGDGEQYF
v_call: TRBV6-6; cdr3_aa: CASSYWDRDEQYF
v_call: TRBV5-1; cdr3_aa: CASSLLNTEAFF
v_call: TRBV20-1; cdr3_aa: CSAIHGTSGVAYEQYF
v_call: TRBV5-1; cdr3_aa: CASSLSHGETQYF
v_call: TRBV20-1; cdr3_aa: CSAILEGDREADTQYF
v_call: TRBV28; cdr3_aa: CASSLKVPNAQYF
v_call: TRBV15; cdr3_aa: CATSNGQGPYEAFF
v_call: TRBV11-2; cdr3_aa: CASSLHYRGRLQETQYF
v_call: TRBV11-2; cdr3_aa: CASSLDRGGKLFF
v_call: TRBV7-3; cdr3_aa: CASSLQAGVINEQFF
v_call: TRBV7-2; cdr3_aa: CASSLGTGRGYEQYF
v_call: TRBV7-2; cdr3_aa: CASSREAGLTDTQYF
v_call: TRBV24-1; cdr3_aa: CATSDSTPLDEQETKYF
v_call: TRBV4-1; cdr3_aa: CASSQNILSYEQYF
v_call: TRBV29-1; cdr3_aa: CSIQAGLAAFREQFF